This paragraph reports one T cell receptor beta chain. Its antigen is currently unknown. Method: immunoSEQ multiplex PCR; TCRdb's copy keeps in-frame clones and lacks some. The table shows approximately 300,000 clones, with approximately 90% occurring only once. These data belong to a study of cytomegalovirus exposure and HLA in healthy donors. Overall study: The roughly 110 validation repertoires matched the roughly 700 first-cohort repertoires in platform, a later analysis reported. Notes on the study in general: The study listed under 200 cytomegalovirus-associated TCR beta chains.

The approximately 120-subject validation cohort, separate from the 666-subject first cohort, included the donors. Germline-derived CDR1 and CDR2 are LNHDA and SQIVND (reference sequence). This CDR3 is built from 12 residues. The V gene lost 9 bases and the J gene lost 4 bases, with 12 bases spanning the gap. The clonotype originates from a woman in her late teens or twenties in good health and CMV-seronegative. The rearrangement joins TRBV19 to TRBJ1-2; D uncertain. Sample: PBMCs. CDR3 loop: CASRRLAYGYTF. The CDR3 DNA sequence: TGTGCCAGCCGCCGGTTAGCCTATGGCTACACCTTC.